What follows are 5 T cell receptor beta chains derived from one specimen sequenced in a study of T cells after yellow fever vaccination. TCRdb reprocessed the 5' RACE reads via MiXCR and lists one record per CDR3 protein. The data show some 260,000 distinct CDR3 sequences, about 5% seen once. Sequenced material: CD4+ T cells sorted from PBMCs, taken on the day of the yellow fever booster vaccination. Every receptor here comes from a man between 18 and 29 years old who received the YFV17D yellow fever vaccine.

J is TRBJ2-5 and V is TRBV29-1; D may be TRBD1 (6 bases). Germline V gene lookup returns CDR1 SQVTM and CDR2 ANQGSEA. Trimming took 7 bases from V and 5 from J, leaving 17 bases between them. The CDR3 length is 13 residues. DNA of the CDR3: TGCAGCGCCTCCCGGGACAATCGGGAGACCCAGTACTTC. It codes for CSASRDNRETQYF.

This clonotype was found many times. V is TRBV20-1 and J is TRBJ1-2; D unclear. V lost 2 bases and J 7 bases, leaving 17 bases between the germline ends. The CDR3 contains 14 residues. The germline gives CDR1 DFQATT, CDR2 SNEGSKA (reference sequence). In DNA, the CDR3 is TGCAGTGCTAGAAAGTTCGGCCCAGTGGGTGGCTACACCTTC. Translation gives CSARKFGPVGGYTF.

The chain is built from TRBV3-1 and TRBJ1-2; D not resolved. There are 14 residues in the CDR3. V was cut by 2 bases and J by 9 bases, with 16 bases left in between. CDR1 and CDR2 (germline): LGHDT, YNNKEL (reference sequence). The CDR3 coding sequence is TGTGCCAGCAGCCAAAGCCCTCCGCTGGGAAGCTACACCTTC. It codes for CASSQSPPLGSYTF.

The sample holds many counts of this clonotype. The chain joins TRBV7-2 to TRBJ1-6, with D tentatively TRBD1 (6 bases). Germline V gene sequence: CDR1 SGHTA, CDR2 FQGNSA. This CDR3 spans 15 amino acids. Trimming removed 5 bases at V and 9 bases at J, with 17 bases between. The CDR3: CASSGRDILSSPLHF. The CDR3 nucleotides read TGTGCCAGCAGCGGCCGGGACATACTGAGTTCACCCCTCCACTTT. Full variable domain (missing parts from reference TRBV7-2 and TRBJ1-6): GAGVSQSPSNKVTEKGKDVELRCDPISGHTALYWYRQSLGQGLEFLIYFQGNSAPDKSGLPSDRFSAERTGGSVSTLTIQRTQQEDSAVYLCASSGRDILSSPLHFGNGTRLTVT.

V is TRBV5-1 and J is TRBJ1-1; D unresolved. The CDR3 runs to 16 residues. From germline, CDR1 is SGHRS and CDR2 YFSETQ. Trimming removed 0 bases from V and 2 bases from J, with 14 bases in between. CDR3 in amino acids: CASSLGWASGNTEAFF. The CDR3 bases are TGCGCCAGCAGCTTGGGCTGGGCATCCGGAAACACTGAAGCTTTCTTT.